This T cell receptor beta chain was sequenced in a study of blood T cell repertoires in COVID-19. This clone was picked up a small number of times. CDR1 KGHSH and CDR2 LQKENI come from the germline V gene. V gave up 2 bases and J gave up 2 bases, with 9 bases separating them. This CDR3 has 14 amino acids. Enrollment of patients from Seattle took place during active infection, with longitudinal follow-up. Study processing details: Scientists estimated how many nucleated cells there were by amplifying reference gene primers. Produced via immunoSEQ multiplex PCR; TCRdb's table is partial and in-frame only. Clone size and V and J calls were adopted from that table, with D and trimming inferred from the DNA. The table shows 110,000 to 150,000 clones, with roughly 77% occurring only once.

The sequenced sample was peripheral blood. The sequence was collected from a woman in her seventies with COVID-19, enrolled during active disease. The V and J genes are TRBV18 and TRBJ1-2, with D possibly TRBD1 on 6 matching bases. CDR3 sequence reads: CASSPSTGNYGYTF. CDR3 bases: TGTGCCAGCTCACCATCGACAGGAAACTATGGCTACACCTTC. Full variable domain (outside the CDR3, taken from reference TRBV18 and TRBJ1-2): NAGVMQNPRHLVRRRGQEARLRCSPMKGHSHVYWYRQLPEEGLKFMVYLQKENIIDESGMPKERFSAEFPKEGPSILRIQQVVRGDSAAYFCASSPSTGNYGYTFGSGTRLTVV.